Described below is a single T cell receptor (beta chain) sequence and its context. Its antigen is as yet unknown. These data originate in a study of cytomegalovirus exposure and HLA in healthy donors. The PCR ran on 60 Vbeta and 13 Jbeta primers. As processed by the authors: An analysis that came later counted around 80 million unique TCR beta chains, about 10 million shared. Assay: immunoSEQ multiplex PCR; the TCRdb copy retains only in-frame clones and omits some. V and J calls and clone size are copied from that table; D and trimming were computed from the DNA. Seen here are 85,000 to 120,000 clones, around 80% observed once, and the top ten hold roughly 6%. Study-level results: About 87% or about 30% of the time was how often most TCR beta V segments were productive, according to an earlier analysis. Later analysis revealed greater clonal expansion in HLA-associated TCR beta chains than in equally common others. Later analysis demonstrated an association between a missense DCLRE1C variant and TCR beta V- and J-gene trimming.

Between the trimmed V and J ends, which lost 2 bases and 6 bases, there was a span of 10 bases. The CDR3 has 13 amino acids. CDR1 is MDHEN and CDR2 is SYDVKM in the germline V gene. The chain carries TRBV28 and TRBJ1-2; maybe TRBD1 (6 bases). Sequenced: PBMCs. The clonotype was recovered from a woman in her 50s in good health and CMV-seropositive. Here the CDR3 reads CASSLAQGNGYTF. Here the CDR3 DNA reads TGTGCCAGCAGTTTAGCACAGGGTAATGGCTACACCTTC.